This record covers a single TCR beta chain. The antigen is undetermined. These data belong to a study of cytomegalovirus exposure and HLA in healthy donors. General study results and limits: The authors judged a highly shared variant cluster likely a sequencing artifact. Researchers catalogued under 200 TCR beta chains as cytomegalovirus-associated. Follow-up analysis later connected one missense variant in DCLRE1C with trimming of TCR beta V- and J-genes. Several of the most significant clusters appeared, in a later analysis, to be linked to common viral pathogens.

In the PCR, 60 Vbeta and 13 Jbeta primers were used. Sequenced by immunoSEQ multiplex PCR; TCRdb stores in-frame clones only, minus some. The sample has about 100,000 clones, 75% to 85% seen once. CDR1 SGHAT and CDR2 FQNNGV come from the germline V gene. V was clipped by 4 bases and J by 3 bases; unmatched bases: 5. This CDR3 comprises 14 residues. The sample consisted of PBMCs. V gene TRBV11-2 combines with J gene TRBJ2-7, with 8 bases lining up with TRBD2. The receptor was derived from a woman aged 18-35 years in good health and CMV-seronegative. This CDR3 is CASSSPGGFYEQYF. CDR3 in DNA: TGTGCCAGCAGCTCGCCGGGGGGGTTCTACGAGCAGTACTTC.